This TCR beta chain was sequenced during a study of beta chain features in type 1 diabetes. Trimming shortened V by 5 bases and J by 4 bases, and 11 bases separated the two germline ends. This CDR3 is 13 amino acids long. Germline CDR1 and CDR2: SGHTA and FQGNSA. The study's findings and limits: Shorter TCRB CDR3s, moderately but significantly so, were found in Type 1 diabetes patients in all four CD4+ subsets.

The investigators reverse transcribed all of the isolated RNA, so they sequenced expressed TCRB transcripts. Using immunoSEQ multiplex PCR, the repertoire was profiled, and TCRdb retains in-frame clones only, with some absent. The sample yields approximately 250,000 clones, about a sixth seen once. Sampling consisted of one heparinised blood draw per donor, averaging approximately 100 mL. About this clone: The antigen is undetermined.

This TCR derives from a man younger than 45 with type 1 diabetes. The sample was naive CD4+ T cells from blood. The rearrangement links TRBV7-2 to TRBJ2-5, with D unclear. CDR3 loop: CASSIGRTETQYF. In DNA form, the CDR3 reads TGTGCCAGCAGCATAGGACGAACAGAGACCCAGTACTTC. Supplemented by reference TRBV7-2 and TRBJ2-5, the full variable domain reads GAGVSQSPSNKVTEKGKDVELRCDPISGHTALYWYRQSLGQGLEFLIYFQGNSAPDKSGLPSDRFSAERTGGSVSTLTIQRTQQEDSAVYLCASSIGRTETQYFGPGTRLLVL.